Listed here are 27 T cell receptor beta chains from one sample, sequenced in a study of blood T cell repertoires in COVID-19. Profiling relied on immunoSEQ multiplex PCR, and the TCRdb table lists in-frame clones only, not all of them. The repertoire holds approximately 200,000 clones, with approximately 80% as singletons. Sequenced input: PBMCs or T cells enriched from blood (not recorded which). The receptor set was obtained from a woman between 40 and 50 years old with acute COVID-19.

Here the CDR3 DNA reads TGTGCCAGCAGCCCCAGGGGGGTTATTGGCGGGGAGCTGTTTTTT. It codes for CASSPRGVIGGELFF. The chain couples TRBV11-3 to TRBJ2-2; possibly TRBD1 for D (7 bases). CDR3 size: 15 residues. Deletions cut 5 bases from V and 7 bases from J, with 17 bases between. Germline-derived CDR1 and CDR2 are SGHNT and YENEEA.

This sequence joins TRBV2 and TRBJ2-2; the match to TRBD2 covers 12 bases. The CDR3 runs 15 residues. The V segment lost 7 bases and the J segment 6 bases; nucleotides outside the gene matches: 6. The V gene's germline CDR1 is SNHLY and CDR2 FYNNEI. The CDR3 reads CASKALAGGAGELFF. The CDR3 nucleotides read TGTGCCAGCAAGGCCCTAGCGGGGGGGGCCGGGGAGCTGTTTTTT.

The chain recombines TRBV19 with TRBJ1-4; D is unclear. There are 14 residues in the CDR3. The germline CDR1 and CDR2 sequences are LNHDA and SQIVND (reference sequence). Deletions cut 6 bases from V and 7 bases from J, with 15 bases between. The CDR3 here is CASSPFKAGEKLFF. The CDR3 DNA reads as TGTGCCAGTAGCCCCTTTAAAGCGGGTGAAAAACTGTTTTTT.

The V gene is TRBV2, the J gene TRBJ1-5; the D is unclear. Trimming stripped 7 bases from V and 0 bases from J, with 10 bases between. This CDR3 is 14 amino acids long. The germline V gene has CDR1 SNHLY and CDR2 FYNNEI. The CDR3 region has the DNA TGTGCCAGCAAGGAGTCAGATAGCAATCAGCCCCAGCATTTT. Its protein is CASKESDSNQPQHF.

This clone was recorded only once. The V gene is TRBV6-5, the J gene TRBJ1-2; D not certain. Germline V gene data show CDR1 as MNHEY and CDR2 as SVGAGI. The V and J ends lost 10 bases and 5 bases respectively, with 8 bases between them. The CDR3 has 10 amino acids. The CDR3 protein is CATYHYGYTF. The CDR3 region has the DNA TGTGCCACCTATCATTATGGCTACACCTTC.

This rearrangement joins TRBV27 to TRBJ2-6, with D maybe TRBD2 (5 bases). The CDR3 covers 18 residues. Germline CDR1 is MNHEY and CDR2 is SMNVEV (reference sequence). V was cut by 3 bases and J by 2 bases, with 17 bases left in between. The CDR3 loop is CASSFFLRAGTGANVLTF. The CDR3, as DNA: TGTGCCAGCAGTTTTTTTCTAAGGGCGGGTACTGGGGCCAACGTCCTGACTTTC.

CDR3 in amino acids: CATSEGGQGRIKTQYF. CDR3 DNA: TGTGCCACCAGTGAGGGGGGACAGGGGAGGATAAAGACCCAGTACTTC. V is TRBV24-1 and J is TRBJ2-5; 10 bases align to TRBD1. Per the germline V gene, CDR1 is KGHDR and CDR2 is SFDVKD. The CDR3 runs 16 residues. V lost 4 bases, J lost 6 bases, and 10 bases stayed unmatched.

In its sample, this clone was seen once. V gene TRBV19 combines with J gene TRBJ1-3, with 7 bases aligning to TRBD1. The germline CDR1 and CDR2 sequences are LNHDA and SQIVND (reference sequence). The CDR3 contains 16 residues. J gave up 1 base and V 3 bases, and 6 bases lay outside the gene matches. Here the CDR3 reads CASSIPRDSSGNTIYF. The CDR3, as DNA: TGTGCCAGTAGTATCCCCCGGGACAGTTCTGGAAACACCATATATTTT.

The chain carries TRBV19 and TRBJ2-1; 7 bases map to TRBD2. V lost 5 bases, J lost 0 bases, and 13 bases stayed unmatched. The CDR3 covers 18 residues. CDR1 and CDR2 (germline): LNHDA, SQIVND (reference sequence). CDR3 nucleotide sequence: TGTGCCAGTAGTCCTCCGGTTTCTAGCGGACTCTCCTACAATGAGCAGTTCTTC. Its protein product is CASSPPVSSGLSYNEQFF.

This clone was seen just once. V gene TRBV30 combines with J gene TRBJ1-1, with unresolved D. Trimming removed 5 bases at V and 3 bases at J, with 7 bases between. This CDR3 has 11 residues. In germline, CDR1 is GTSNPN, CDR2 SVGIG (reference sequence). The CDR3 region is CAWGEDTEAFF. For the CDR3, the DNA is TGTGCCTGGGGGGAGGACACTGAAGCTTTCTTT.

This chain links TRBV15 with TRBJ1-5; no reliable D call. CDR1 is LNHNV, CDR2 YYDKDF, per germline (reference sequence). V was cut by 4 bases and J by 0 bases, with 10 bases left in between. This CDR3 region has 15 residues. The CDR3 reads CATSTDFYSNQPQHF. The DNA of the CDR3 is TGTGCCACCAGCACGGACTTTTATAGCAATCAGCCCCAGCATTTT.

The genes are TRBV9 and TRBJ2-2, with 8 positions matching TRBD2. Germline V CDR1 and CDR2: SGDLS, YYNGEE. CDR3 length: 16 amino acids. J lost 4 bases, V lost 7 bases, and 12 bases had no gene match. The CDR3 DNA is TGTGCCAGCCAACCAACGGGGGGGCGAAGCACCGGGGAGCTGTTTTTT. As protein: CASQPTGGRSTGELFF.

This rearrangement joins TRBV5-1 to TRBJ2-3; D might be TRBD1 (7 bases). V shed 3 bases and J shed 4 bases, with 15 bases lying between them. The V gene's germline CDR1 is SGHRS and CDR2 YFSETQ. The CDR3 has 15 residues. The CDR3 is CASSSVRGVSDTQYF. The CDR3, as DNA: TGCGCCAGCAGCTCGGTCAGGGGGGTATCAGATACGCAGTATTTT. Variable domain in full (rest from reference TRBV5-1 and TRBJ2-3): KAGVTQTPRYLIKTRGQQVTLSCSPISGHRSVSWYQQTPGQGLQFLFEYFSETQRNKGNFPGRFSGRQFSNSRSEMNVSTLELGDSALYLCASSSVRGVSDTQYFGPGTRLTVL.

The V gene is TRBV7-3, the J gene TRBJ2-1, with 8 bases aligning to TRBD2. With V trimmed by 5 bases and J by 8 bases, 14 bases remained unmatched. The CDR3 runs to 16 residues. Germline loops: CDR1 SGHTA, CDR2 FQGTGA. CDR3 nucleotides: TGTGCCAGCAGCGTCCGGGGGGCGGGAGGCATCTATGAGCAGTTCTTC. It encodes CASSVRGAGGIYEQFF.

Worth noting for this clone: At one of its ends the junction is not consistent with the germline gene, which may arise from a read error. J is TRBJ2-2 and V is TRBV4-2; the match to TRBD1 covers 10 bases. Germline loops: CDR1 LGHNA, CDR2 YNFKEQ. The CDR3 has 16 residues. The CDR3 nucleotides read TGTGCCAGCAGTCAAGAGGGACAGGGGTACACCGGGGAGCTGTTTTTT. It yields the protein CASSQEGQGYTGELFF.

This sequence joins TRBV14 and TRBJ1-3; 8 bases align to TRBD1. Germline-derived CDR1 and CDR2 are SGHDN and FVKESK. V was pared by 4 bases and J by 4 bases, with 9 bases of the junction left unmatched. This CDR3 has 16 residues. The CDR3 DNA is TGTGCCAGCAGCCCCTTCGCAGGGGGCATGGGAAACACCATATATTTT. Its protein is CASSPFAGGMGNTIYF.

The V and J genes are TRBV6-1 and TRBJ2-1; 10 nucleotides line up with TRBD2. V was pared by 1 base and J by 10 bases, with 7 bases of the junction left unmatched. Germline V lookup: CDR1 MNHNS, CDR2 SASEGT. CDR3 size: 15 residues. CDR3 nucleotide sequence: TGTGCCAGCAGTGAAGTACTAGCGGGAACGGGGGAGCAGTTCTTC. It translates to CASSEVLAGTGEQFF.

Written as DNA, the CDR3 is TGCGCCAGCAGCCCCAATTCAGGGGGTGTCGCAGATACGCAGTATTTT. Translation: CASSPNSGGVADTQYF. The chain combines TRBV5-1 with TRBJ2-3; the match to TRBD1 covers 7 bases. Trimming removed 4 bases from V and 4 bases from J; junction bases left unmatched: 12. Germline lookup yields CDR1 SGHRS and CDR2 YFSETQ. This CDR3 has 16 residues.

The chain links TRBV9 to TRBJ2-1, with TRBD1 matching over 11 bases. Unmatched junction bases numbered 13, after V lost 2 bases and J lost 9 bases. The CDR3 has 17 amino acids. Germline V gene sequence: CDR1 SGDLS, CDR2 YYNGEE. CDR3 sequence reads: CASSVDGQGALRVEQFF. The CDR3 coding sequence is TGTGCCAGCAGCGTGGACGGACAGGGGGCTTTAAGGGTTGAGCAGTTCTTC.

The chain uses TRBV5-1 and TRBJ1-4; no reliable D call. This CDR3 contains 15 residues. CDR1 and CDR2 (germline): SGHRS, YFSETQ. Trimming removed 0 bases at V and 0 bases at J, with 6 bases between. CDR3 sequence: CASSLVIATNEKLFF. The DNA for the CDR3 is TGCGCCAGCAGCTTGGTAATTGCAACTAATGAAAAACTGTTTTTT.

This chain's CDR3 is CASIGQGSYNEQFF. In DNA form, the CDR3 reads TGTGCCAGCATCGGACAGGGGTCCTACAATGAGCAGTTCTTC. The rearrangement uses TRBV6-4 and TRBJ2-1; TRBD1 agrees at 9 bases. The ends lost 7 bases at V and 1 base at J; junction bases unmatched: 2. Per the germline V gene, CDR1 is MRHNA and CDR2 is SNTAGT. The CDR3 consists of 14 residues.

The rearrangement links TRBV18 to TRBJ1-4; tentative D call: TRBD1 (6 bases). Germline assignment: CDR1 KGHSH and CDR2 LQKENI. The V gene lost 5 bases and the J gene lost 14 bases, with 15 bases spanning the gap. The CDR3 covers 12 residues. In DNA, the CDR3 is TGTGCCAGCTCAGCCCGGGACAACCACCTGTTTTTT. Translating it yields CASSARDNHLFF.

Concerning this clone: The identical CDR3 is also encoded by other nucleotide sequences in the sample. This chain uses TRBV4-2 with TRBJ2-3, with TRBD2 matching 7 bases. Germline lookup yields CDR1 LGHNA and CDR2 YNFKEQ. The CDR3 is 16 residues long. Trimming at V came to 1 base and at J to 1 base, leaving 5 bases not matched to a gene. CDR3 protein: CASSQVGGGGTDTQYF. The CDR3 coding sequence is TGTGCCAGCAGCCAAGTCGGCGGGGGAGGCACAGATACGCAGTATTTT.

V and J are TRBV6-6 and TRBJ2-1; 12 positions agree with TRBD2. Germline V lookup: CDR1 MNHNY, CDR2 SVGAGI (reference sequence). V lost 2 bases and J lost 7; bases outside the gene matches: 6. The length of the CDR3 is 16 residues. CDR3 protein: CASSYPSGRAINEQFF. CDR3 coding DNA: TGTGCCAGCAGTTACCCTAGCGGGAGGGCCATTAATGAGCAGTTCTTC.

The V call is TRBV5-1, the J call TRBJ1-1, with 8 nucleotides matching TRBD1. CDR1 and CDR2 from the germline V gene are SGHRS and YFSETQ. V trimming: 4 bases; J trimming: 3 bases; junction bases outside the gene matches: 11. The CDR3 consists of 16 residues. This CDR3 is CASSPKVQGGYTEAFF. DNA for the CDR3: TGCGCCAGCAGCCCCAAAGTACAGGGGGGGTACACTGAAGCTTTCTTT.

The chain recombines TRBV3-1 (or the pseudogene TRBV3-2) with TRBJ2-1, with TRBD2 matching over 10 bases. Trimming at V came to 4 bases and at J to 12 bases, leaving 12 bases not matched to a gene. Germline assignment: CDR1 LGHDT and CDR2 YNNKEL (reference sequence). This CDR3 is built from 15 residues. CDR3 amino acids: CASSLWTSGLDGQFF. CDR3 sequence (DNA): TGTGCCAGCAGCCTCTGGACTAGCGGACTCGACGGGCAGTTCTTC.

This clone has more than one count but fewer than ten. The CDR3: CASSERTGAILAFF. The CDR3 DNA follows: TGTGCCAGTAGTGAACGGACAGGGGCTATCTTGGCTTTCTTT. The chain recombines TRBV19 with TRBJ1-1, with TRBD1 matching over 9 bases. The CDR3 consists of 14 residues. V gave up 5 bases and J gave up 11 bases; unmatched junction bases: 12. Germline CDR1 and CDR2: LNHDA and SQIVND (reference sequence).